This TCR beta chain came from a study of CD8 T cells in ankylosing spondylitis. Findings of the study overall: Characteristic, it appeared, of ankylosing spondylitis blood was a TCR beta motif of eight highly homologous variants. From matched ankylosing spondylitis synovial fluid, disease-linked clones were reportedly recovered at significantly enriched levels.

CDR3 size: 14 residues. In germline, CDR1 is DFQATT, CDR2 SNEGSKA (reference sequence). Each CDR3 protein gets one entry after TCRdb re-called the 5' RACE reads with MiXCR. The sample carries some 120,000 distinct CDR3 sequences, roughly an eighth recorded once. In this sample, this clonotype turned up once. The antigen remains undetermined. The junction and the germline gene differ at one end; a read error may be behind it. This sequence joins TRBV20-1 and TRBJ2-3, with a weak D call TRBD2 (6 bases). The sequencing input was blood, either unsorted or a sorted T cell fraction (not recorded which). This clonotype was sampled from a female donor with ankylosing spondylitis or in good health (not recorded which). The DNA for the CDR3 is TGCAGTATTGCGGAGGGATTACCCACACATACGCAGTATTTT. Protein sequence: CSIAEGLPTHTQYF.